What follows are 16 T cell receptor beta chains derived from one specimen sequenced in a study of blood T cell repertoires in COVID-19. Sequencing was performed with immunoSEQ multiplex PCR; in TCRdb, only in-frame clones are kept and a portion is missing. The table includes about 64,000 clones, approximately 91% detected once. The specimen was peripheral blood. These receptors were obtained from a human donor in a cohort sampled during active COVID-19.

This clone was detected only a few times. V usage is TRBV28 and J usage is TRBJ2-6, with a possible D match to TRBD2 (6 bases). The CDR3 spans 16 residues. The V gene's germline CDR1 is MDHEN and CDR2 SYDVKM. The V gene lost 2 bases and the J gene lost 3 bases, with 11 bases spanning the gap. CDR3 loop: CASSLGGGFGANVLTF. The CDR3 DNA is TGTGCCAGCAGTTTAGGCGGAGGGTTTGGGGCCAACGTCCTGACTTTC.

V usage is TRBV3-1 (or the pseudogene TRBV3-2) and J usage is TRBJ2-1; D not resolved. Germline CDR1 is LGHDT and CDR2 is YNNKEL (reference sequence). The ends were cut back, 8 bases at V and 7 bases at J, with 6 bases in the middle. The CDR3 is made up of 10 amino acids. The CDR3 loop reads CASGSNEQFF. The CDR3 coding sequence is TGTGCCAGCGGTAGTAATGAGCAGTTCTTC.

This chain links TRBV28 with TRBJ1-1; D is undetermined. Germline CDR1 reads MDHEN; CDR2 reads SYDVKM. V shed 7 bases and J shed 1 base, with 25 bases lying between them. This CDR3 contains 18 residues. The DNA for the CDR3 is TGTGCCAGCATCCCGGTGGGCCGGCCTTCCGGGAGGAACACTGAAGCTTTCTTT. Translated, it gives CASIPVGRPSGRNTEAFF.

J is TRBJ2-3 and V is TRBV19, with a weak D call TRBD1 (6 bases). The ends were cut back, 4 bases at V and 3 bases at J, with 11 bases in the middle. The CDR3 contains 14 residues. CDR1 and CDR2 (germline): LNHDA, SQIVND (reference sequence). The CDR3 DNA reads as TGTGCCAGTAGTACGTACAGGGAAACAGATACGCAGTATTTT. This gives the protein CASSTYRETDTQYF.

V is TRBV12-3 or TRBV12-4 and J is TRBJ1-2; the D is unclear. This CDR3 has 13 amino acids. Trimming removed 2 bases at V and 2 bases at J, with 6 bases between. The CDR3 sequence is CASSLLVNYGYTF. Written as DNA, the CDR3 is TGTGCCAGCAGTTTACTCGTCAACTATGGCTACACCTTC.

This sequence joins TRBV28 and TRBJ1-1; D remains ambiguous. In germline, CDR1 is MDHEN, CDR2 SYDVKM. CDR3 length: 13 residues. Trimming shortened V by 6 bases and J by 1 base, and 9 bases separated the two germline ends. The CDR3 DNA reads TGTGCCAGCAGACTTACAGAGAACACTGAAGCTTTCTTT. Translated, it gives CASRLTENTEAFF.

V usage is TRBV11-3 and J usage is TRBJ2-1; 9 bases agree with TRBD2. V lost 1 base and J lost 5; bases outside the gene matches: 3. Per the germline V gene, CDR1 is SGHNT and CDR2 is YENEEA. The CDR3 is 15 amino acids. This chain's CDR3 is CASSLGAGGNNEQFF. The CDR3 nucleotides read TGTGCCAGCAGCTTAGGAGCGGGAGGAAACAATGAGCAGTTCTTC.

The gene calls are TRBV28 and TRBJ2-5; D possibly corresponds to TRBD2 (6 bases). The CDR3 has 14 residues. Germline CDR1 is MDHEN and CDR2 is SYDVKM. V shed 9 bases and J shed 5 bases, with 19 bases lying between them. For the CDR3, the DNA is TGTGCCAGTGCCCTCGGAGGGAGGAGGGAGACCCAGTACTTC. This encodes CASALGGRRETQYF.

CDR3 nucleotide sequence: TGTGCCATCAGGGTCGTAGCGGGCTACACCAATGAGCAGTTCTTC. Its protein product is CAIRVVAGYTNEQFF. V gene TRBV10-3 combines with J gene TRBJ2-1; 7 positions match TRBD2. The V and J ends lost 6 bases and 6 bases, in that order; junction bases with no gene match: 11. This CDR3 region has 15 residues. Germline CDR1 and CDR2: ENHRY and SYGVKD.

The chain has TRBV23-1 and TRBJ2-3, with TRBD2 identical over 11 bases. TRBV23-1 is noted as an ORF with a role that remains uncertain. Germline trimming cut 6 bases from V and 0 bases from J; bases unmatched to any gene: 11. CDR3 length: 18 residues. The CDR3 region has the DNA TGCGCCAGCAGGCAGGAACTAGCGGGAGCCCCTAGCACAGATACGCAGTATTTT. Protein: CASRQELAGAPSTDTQYF.

The V and J genes are TRBV20-1 and TRBJ2-7; D might be TRBD1 (5 bases). This CDR3 has 11 amino acids. Trimming pared 5 bases from V and 0 bases from J, leaving 5 bases between. Germline values: CDR1 DFQATT, CDR2 SNEGSKA (reference sequence). CDR3 coding DNA: TGCAGTGCTGGGGCCTCCTACGAGCAGTACTTC. It is translated as CSAGASYEQYF.

The gene calls are TRBV7-9 and TRBJ2-2, with 10 bases that match TRBD1. V shed 5 bases, J shed 2 bases, and the junction held 5 bases outside the gene matches. The CDR3 loop spans 16 amino acids. CDR1 is SEHNR and CDR2 is FQNEAQ in the germline V gene (reference sequence). The CDR3 sequence: CASSPRDRGNTGELFF. CDR3 coding DNA: TGTGCCAGCAGCCCCCGGGACAGGGGAAACACCGGGGAGCTGTTTTTT.

The rearrangement joins TRBV19 to TRBJ2-7; possibly TRBD2 for D (6 bases). CDR1 LNHDA and CDR2 SQIVND come from the germline V gene (reference sequence). This CDR3 has 13 residues. Trimming removed 4 bases from V and 2 bases from J, with 9 bases in between. The CDR3 nucleotides read TGTGCCAGTAGTAGCGGGGAAGCCTACGAGCAGTACTTC. Amino acid sequence: CASSSGEAYEQYF. Looking up the rest from reference TRBV19 and TRBJ2-7 gives the full variable domain: DGGITQSPKYLFRKEGQNVTLSCEQNLNHDAMYWYRQDPGQGLRLIYYSQIVNDFQKGDIAEGYSVSREKKESFPLTVTSAQKNPTAFYLCASSSGEAYEQYFGPGTRLTVT.

The chain carries TRBV9 and TRBJ2-1; possible D gene TRBD1, 6 bases. The CDR3 contains 17 residues. Per germline, CDR1 SGDLS and CDR2 YYNGEE. The V and J ends lost 2 bases and 3 bases respectively, with 18 bases between them. This CDR3 reads CASSVETGFLGYNEQFF. CDR3 nucleotide sequence: TGTGCCAGCAGCGTGGAAACAGGGTTTTTGGGCTACAATGAGCAGTTCTTC.

The V call is TRBV13, the J call TRBJ2-3, with TRBD2 matching 10 bases. The CDR3 loop spans 17 amino acids. The V gene's germline CDR1 is PRHDT and CDR2 FYEKMQ (reference sequence). The V and J ends lost 2 bases and 3 bases, in that order; junction bases with no gene match: 8. DNA for the CDR3: TGTGCCAGCAGCTTATCGTCTAGCGGGAGACGGACAGATACGCAGTATTTT. Translated: CASSLSSSGRRTDTQYF.

CDR3 in DNA: TGTGCCAGCAGCTTAGGGGACAGGAATCAGCCCCAGCATTTT. Its protein is CASSLGDRNQPQHF. The V gene is TRBV13, the J gene TRBJ1-5, with 7 bases identical to TRBD1. Germline-derived CDR1 and CDR2 are PRHDT and FYEKMQ (reference sequence). The trim removed 0 bases at V and 4 bases at J, leaving 0 bases unmatched. The CDR3 sequence is 14 residues long.